Below, 25 T cell receptor beta chains from the same sample are listed, as sequenced in a study of vaccination effects on CD4 cells after COVID-19. Their antigens remain unidentified. Profiling relied on immunoSEQ multiplex PCR, and the TCRdb table lists in-frame clones only, not all of them. The data show around 71,000 clones, about 65% seen once. In the ViraFEST assay, antigen-specific CD4+ clonotypes were identified by expansion after peptide-pool stimulation. Subsequent to a culture period of about nine days, CD4+ T cells were isolated. Previously uninfected by SARS-CoV-2, the vaccine recipients also showed negative nucleocapsid antibodies. The sequenced sample was CD4+ T cells from PBMCs cultured with HCoV-OC43 spike peptides, obtained before COVID-19 vaccination. Subset described: HCoV-OC43 spike overlapping peptide pool stimulation. These receptors all come from a human donor who received a COVID-19 vaccine.

The rearrangement uses TRBV30 and TRBJ2-5, with 9 positions matching TRBD2. The CDR3 spans 14 residues. Germline lookup yields CDR1 GTSNPN and CDR2 SVGIG (reference sequence). V was pared by 4 bases and J by 4 bases, with 7 bases of the junction left unmatched. The CDR3 region has the DNA TGTGCCTGGAACTCGGGACTAGCTCGAGAGACCCAGTACTTC. Translating it yields CAWNSGLARETQYF. Full variable domain (remainder filled in from reference TRBV30 and TRBJ2-5): SQTIHQWPATLVQPVGSPLSLECTVEGTSNPNLYWYRQAAGRGLQLLFYSVGIGQISSEVPQNLSASRPQDRQFILSSKKLLLSDSGFYLCAWNSGLARETQYFGPGTRLLVL.

This sequence joins TRBV5-6 and TRBJ1-2; the match to TRBD1 covers 9 bases. Germline trimming cut 4 bases from V and 8 bases from J; bases unmatched to any gene: 12. The germline V gene encodes CDR1 SGHDT and CDR2 YYEEEE. The length of the CDR3 is 15 residues. CDR3 nucleotides: TGTGCCAGCAGCCGACAGGCCGGGACAGGGTGGGGCTACACCTTC. It codes for CASSRQAGTGWGYTF.

This clone was seen only a few times. The gene calls are TRBV12-5 and TRBJ1-5, with D possibly being TRBD1 (6 bases). Trimming cost V 6 bases and J 3 bases, with 12 bases left between them. CDR1 is LGHNT and CDR2 is FRNRAP in the germline V gene. The CDR3 contains 14 residues. The CDR3 region is CASGTGTINQPQHF. The DNA for the CDR3 is TGTGCTAGTGGAACAGGGACGATCAATCAGCCCCAGCATTTT.

This sequence joins TRBV7-2 and TRBJ1-3; D is unclear. CDR3 length: 15 amino acids. The V gene lost 5 bases and the J gene lost 0 bases, with 11 bases spanning the gap. Per the germline V gene, CDR1 is SGHTA and CDR2 is FQGNSA. CDR3 in DNA: TGTGCCAGCAGCCAAGTGTGGGGCTCTGGAAACACCATATATTTT. Its protein is CASSQVWGSGNTIYF.

J is TRBJ1-3 and V is TRBV5-5, with TRBD1 matching over 7 bases. This CDR3 is 15 amino acids long. With V trimmed by 4 bases and J by 2 bases, 6 bases remained unmatched. CDR1 and CDR2 (germline): SGHKS, YYEKEE (reference sequence). The CDR3 spells CASSPEDRAGNTIYF. The CDR3 nucleotides are TGTGCCAGCAGCCCGGAAGACAGGGCTGGAAACACCATATATTTT.

V and J are TRBV5-1 and TRBJ1-1, with a tentative D call TRBD1 (5 bases). In germline, CDR1 is SGHRS, CDR2 YFSETQ. CDR3 length: 14 amino acids. V was clipped by 5 bases and J by 3 bases, with 14 bases between them. Written as DNA, the CDR3 is TGCGCCAGCAGACGGGACCTGGTGCACACTGAAGCTTTCTTT. Residues: CASRRDLVHTEAFF.

This chain uses TRBV19 with TRBJ1-3; D gene ambiguous. Germline V gives CDR1 LNHDA, CDR2 SQIVND (reference sequence). The V gene lost 6 bases and the J gene lost 0 bases, with 9 bases spanning the gap. This CDR3 comprises 14 residues. CDR3: CASSSELSGNTIYF. CDR3 nucleotides: TGTGCCAGTAGCTCCGAGCTCTCTGGAAACACCATATATTTT.

The chain has TRBV12-3 or TRBV12-4 and TRBJ2-3; 8 nucleotides align to TRBD1. V lost 9 bases to trimming and J lost 5 bases; unmatched junction nucleotides: 7. This CDR3 comprises 13 residues. The CDR3 DNA reads TGTGCCAGTTCCGGGACAGGAAAAGATACGCAGTATTTT. Protein product: CASSGTGKDTQYF.

This clone was seen a few times. This sequence joins TRBV10-1 and TRBJ2-7, with TRBD2 matching 8 bases. This CDR3 comprises 16 residues. Germline V gene lookup returns CDR1 WNHNN and CDR2 SYGVQD (reference sequence). V was clipped by 6 bases and J by 3 bases; unmatched bases: 13. CDR3 sequence: CASRKSGRAANYEQYV. CDR3 nucleotide sequence: TGCGCCAGCAGAAAAAGCGGGAGAGCGGCTAACTACGAGCAGTACGTC.

The V gene is TRBV18, the J gene TRBJ2-3, with D tentatively TRBD2 (6 bases). Germline CDR1 and CDR2: KGHSH and LQKENI. The CDR3 extends over 15 amino acids. V was clipped by 4 bases and J by 2 bases, with 13 bases between them. The CDR3 region has the DNA TGTGCCAGCTCACAGAGCGGGTGGGACACAGATACGCAGTATTTT. Amino acid sequence: CASSQSGWDTDTQYF.

This clone showed up just a few times. This chain joins TRBV18 and TRBJ1-1; D is unclear. Trimming stripped 3 bases from V and 7 bases from J, with 9 bases between. This CDR3 spans 12 amino acids. The germline gives CDR1 KGHSH, CDR2 LQKENI. CDR3 DNA: TGTGCCAGCTCACCCCCTGCCCGTGAAGCTTTCTTT. Translating gives CASSPPAREAFF. Looking up the rest from reference TRBV18 and TRBJ1-1 gives the full variable domain: NAGVMQNPRHLVRRRGQEARLRCSPMKGHSHVYWYRQLPEEGLKFMVYLQKENIIDESGMPKERFSAEFPKEGPSILRIQQVVRGDSAAYFCASSPPAREAFFGQGTRLTVV.

The chain has TRBV29-1 and TRBJ1-2, with 8 bases fitting TRBD1. CDR1 SQVTM and CDR2 ANQGSEA come from the germline V gene. This CDR3 is built from 14 residues. V was clipped by 5 bases and J by 6 bases; unmatched bases: 11. The CDR3 sequence is CSVLGQAVVHGYTF. CDR3 coding DNA: TGCAGCGTTTTGGGACAGGCGGTAGTTCATGGCTACACCTTC.

The chain links TRBV6-2 or TRBV6-3 to TRBJ2-7; possible D gene TRBD2, 7 bases. Germline-derived CDR1 and CDR2 are MNHEY and SVGEGT. V was trimmed by 2 bases and J by 3 bases, leaving 17 bases between them. The CDR3 spans 16 residues. The CDR3 bases are TGTGCCAGCAGTTACGGGTATGGGGGGGGCCACTACGAGCAGTACGTC. Its protein product is CASSYGYGGGHYEQYV.

The V call is TRBV6-2 or TRBV6-3, the J call TRBJ1-5; D remains ambiguous. The CDR3 spans 15 residues. CDR1 is MNHEY, CDR2 SVGEGT, per germline. V was trimmed by 5 bases and J by 2 bases, leaving 13 bases between them. The CDR3 is CASSRRGSGNQPQHF. CDR3 DNA: TGTGCCAGCAGTCGTCGGGGTTCGGGCAATCAGCCCCAGCATTTT.

J is TRBJ2-3 and V is TRBV7-8, with 10 bases lining up with TRBD1. Germline V gene sequence: CDR1 SGHVS, CDR2 FQNEAQ. The CDR3 spans 16 residues. J gave up 3 bases and V 5 bases, and 8 bases lay outside the gene matches. The CDR3 loop is CASSPPGQGRTDTQYF. The CDR3 coding sequence is TGTGCCAGCAGCCCACCGGGACAGGGGAGGACAGATACGCAGTATTTT.

The V gene is TRBV11-2, the J gene TRBJ1-1, with D unresolved. This CDR3 comprises 13 residues. Trimming shortened V by 4 bases and J by 8 bases, and 14 bases separated the two germline ends. Germline V CDR1 and CDR2: SGHAT, FQNNGV. CDR3 coding DNA: TGTGCCAGCAGCTCGAATCTCCAAGGGGAAGCTTTCTTT. This encodes CASSSNLQGEAFF.

This clone has a single count. This chain links TRBV6-5 with TRBJ1-2; D perhaps matches TRBD1 (6 bases). The CDR3 loop spans 14 amino acids. Germline V gene sequence: CDR1 MNHEY, CDR2 SVGAGI. Trimming cost V 6 bases and J 4 bases, with 15 bases left between them. CDR3 nucleotides: TGTGCCAGCAGCCGTCCAGGGGTGGGCTATGGCTACACCTTC. Amino acid sequence: CASSRPGVGYGYTF.

The chain employs TRBV2 and TRBJ2-4; 7 nucleotides match TRBD1. The V segment lost 3 bases and the J segment 3 bases; nucleotides outside the gene matches: 5. This CDR3 comprises 15 residues. From germline, CDR1 is SNHLY and CDR2 FYNNEI. The CDR3 nucleotides read TGTGCCAGCAGTGAGGACGGGACAGACAAAAACATTCAGTACTTC. Encoded protein: CASSEDGTDKNIQYF.

The V and J genes are TRBV29-1 and TRBJ1-4; 7 nucleotides agree with TRBD1. V lost 7 bases to trimming and J lost 6 bases; unmatched junction nucleotides: 5. Germline V gives CDR1 SQVTM, CDR2 ANQGSEA. This CDR3 spans 12 amino acids. The CDR3 loop is CSGETGDEKLFF. For the CDR3, the DNA is TGCAGCGGGGAAACAGGGGATGAAAAACTGTTTTTT.

The rearrangement uses TRBV28 and TRBJ1-4; D call uncertain. Germline CDR1 and CDR2: MDHEN and SYDVKM. The length of the CDR3 is 13 residues. Trimming left V 9 bases short and J 6 bases short, with 14 bases between. The CDR3 here is CASETGGDEKLFF. DNA for the CDR3: TGTGCCAGTGAGACGGGTGGGGATGAAAAACTGTTTTTT.

This clone was picked up one time. The V gene is TRBV6-4, the J gene TRBJ2-1; D might be TRBD1 (5 bases). With 5 bases removed from V and 0 bases from J, the gap between germline ends came to 8 bases. The CDR3 totals 14 residues. Germline values: CDR1 MRHNA, CDR2 SNTAGT. The CDR3 DNA reads TGTGCCAGCAGTCGACAGAGCTCCTACAATGAGCAGTTCTTC. Protein sequence: CASSRQSSYNEQFF.

V gene TRBV6-1 combines with J gene TRBJ1-2; TRBD1 is a possible D gene (5 bases). The CDR3 contains 17 residues. Germline V gene sequence: CDR1 MNHNS, CDR2 SASEGT. V lost 4 bases to trimming and J lost 7 bases, with 25 bases between them. The CDR3 region has the DNA TGTGCCAGCAGTGCCCAAGAGGGCGGACACTCCTTGGGTGGCTACACCTTC. This sequence encodes CASSAQEGGHSLGGYTF.

This chain uses TRBV2 with TRBJ1-2, with D uncertain. Germline V CDR1 and CDR2: SNHLY, FYNNEI. Trimming took 6 bases from V and 0 from J, leaving 14 bases between them. The CDR3 totals 15 residues. CDR3: CASRPPGTTNYGYTF. The CDR3 DNA reads TGTGCCAGCAGACCTCCGGGCACTACTAACTATGGCTACACCTTC.

This clone has just one count. The V and J genes are TRBV21-1 and TRBJ2-7; the tabulated D call, TRBD1, remains unverified against the DNA. TRBV21-1 is termed a pseudogene. This CDR3 is built from 15 residues. CDR3 residues: CATMRTGQFKPEQYV. The CDR3 coding sequence is TGTGCCACAATGCGGACAGGGCAGTTTAAACCCGAGCAGTACGTC.

The chain has TRBV18 and TRBJ1-5; 7 nucleotides agree with TRBD1. CDR3 size: 15 residues. Germline V gene lookup returns CDR1 KGHSH and CDR2 LQKENI. J lost 0 bases, V lost 4 bases, and 3 bases had no gene match. The CDR3 region has the DNA TGTGCCAGCTCACGGGACAGCCATAGCAATCAGCCCCAGCATTTT. Translating it yields CASSRDSHSNQPQHF.